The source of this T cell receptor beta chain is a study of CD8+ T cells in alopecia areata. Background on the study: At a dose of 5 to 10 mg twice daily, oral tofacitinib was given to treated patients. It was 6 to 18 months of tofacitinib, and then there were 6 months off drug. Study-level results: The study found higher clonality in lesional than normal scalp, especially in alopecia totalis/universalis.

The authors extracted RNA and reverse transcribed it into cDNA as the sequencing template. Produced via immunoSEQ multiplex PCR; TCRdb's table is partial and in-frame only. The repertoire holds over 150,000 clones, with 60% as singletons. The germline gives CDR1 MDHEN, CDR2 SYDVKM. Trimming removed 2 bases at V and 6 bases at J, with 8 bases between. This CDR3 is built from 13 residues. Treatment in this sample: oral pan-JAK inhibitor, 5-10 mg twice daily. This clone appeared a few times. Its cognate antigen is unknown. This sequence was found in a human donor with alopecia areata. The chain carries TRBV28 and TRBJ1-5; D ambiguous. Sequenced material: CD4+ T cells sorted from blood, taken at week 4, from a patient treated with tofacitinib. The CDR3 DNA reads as TGTGCCAGCAGTTTAATTGGTTCTCAGCCCCAGCATTTT. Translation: CASSLIGSQPQHF.